Given below is one T cell receptor (beta chain) in context. Its antigen remains unidentified. No much larger clonotype is one base removed from it; base qualities were not supplied. In the ViraFEST assay, PBMC were stimulated with viral peptide pools, and TCR sequencing was then used to find antigen-specific CD4+ T cell clonotypes based on their expansion. After around ten days of culture, CD4+ T cells were isolated with the EasySep CD4+ T cell isolation kit. The absence of prior SARS-CoV-2 infection in healthy vaccine recipients was confirmed by negative nucleocapsid antibodies before and after vaccination. A few million PBMC per well were cultured with approximately 10 ug/ml peptides in IMDM containing roughly 5% human AB serum, around 9.7 IU/ml IL-2 and gentamicin. Half of the culture medium was replaced with fresh IL-2-containing medium on days 3 and 7. Unless noted otherwise, every peptide stimulation condition was cultured in triplicate wells. PBMC were separated from whole blood using Ficoll-Paque Plus gradient centrifugation and were then either cryopreserved at -140C or used fresh. The overlapping peptide pools covered the spike proteins of SARS-CoV-2 as well as those of the common cold coronaviruses HCoV-NL63, HCoV-OC43 and HCoV-229E. Genomic DNA was extracted from cultured CD4+ T cells with the QIAamp micro DNA kit.

The receptor library was made with the immunoSEQ multiplex PCR assay. TCR beta CDR3 sequencing was performed on DNA from the cultured, isolated CD4+ T cells. The paper's data handling went like this. The analysis removed non-productive TCR sequences, trimmed reads to the CDR3 region, and retained only CDR3s that were 7 or more amino acids long. The MANAFEST web app was used to pick out antigen-specific clonotypes by comparing their expansion in peptide wells with that in reference cultures. To be called positive, a clone needed expansion at FDR<0.05 compared with the reference and with all other wells, an odds ratio greater than 5, and a frequency greater than 0.1% in two replicate wells. A clonotype was defined as cross-reactive if the clonotype was significantly expanded both in SARS-CoV-2 spike wells and in at least one common cold coronavirus spike condition. Using the stringdist R package, CDR3 similarity was measured by Levenshtein distance, and unrooted trees were constructed with ape in R 3.6.1. What TCRdb holds here is the immuneACCESS table cut down to in-frame rearrangements. Part of the clones is not present; checked against another copy, under half of the missing clones reflect an unresolved V gene, and the others are unexplained. D and trimming were read from the DNA, whereas the V and J calls and clone size are those reported in that table. The sample yields 50,000 to 65,000 clones; approximately 80% were counted once. The ten largest clones represent roughly 2.4% of the sample.

This record belongs to a study of vaccination effects on CD4 cells after COVID-19 (dated by TCRdb to the early 2020s). In terms of the full investigation: Each participant received two doses of an mRNA SARS-CoV-2 vaccine, either BNT162b2 or mRNA-1273. In both COVID-19 convalescent patients and infection-naive vaccine recipients, the study compared SARS-CoV-2 spike-specific CD4+ TCR repertoires from before mRNA vaccination with those from after it. The full study included over 8 COVID-19 convalescent patients and a handful of SARS-CoV-2-naive healthy vaccine recipients. The Oncomine TCR Beta short-read assay on an Illumina iSeq 100 was used to sequence cultures from other donors in the study. Summary of the overall study and its limitations: In healthy vaccine recipients, vaccine-induced clones were almost all SARS-CoV-2 mono-reactive, with only 1 of 255 cross-reactive with common cold coronaviruses. At late post-vaccination timepoints, both infection-induced and vaccine-induced clones showed marked clonal contraction, consistent with waning T cell responses. The study was limited by a small number of convalescent patients and lacked early post-infection timepoints.

Compared with germline, V lacks 1 base and J lacks 3 bases; bases without a gene match: 9. Inclusive of the bounding cysteine and phenylalanine, the CDR3 is 18 residues long. Only CDR3 DNA remains: 54 bases, in frame from the first base. CDR1 and CDR2 were assigned from the germline V gene as MGHRA and YSYEKL. Sequences were derived from CD4+ T cells from PBMCs cultured with HCoV-229E spike peptides, sampled before COVID-19 vaccination. The cell subset or site label of this sample denotes: HCoV-229E spike overlapping peptide pool stimulation. Here the chain combines TRBV4-1 and TRBJ2-3; 11 junctional bases match TRBD1. This TCR was recovered from a human donor who received a COVID-19 vaccine. The encoded CDR3 is CASSQVFPGQGGTDTQYF. The nucleotides read TGCGCCAGCAGCCAAGTGTTCCCGGGACAGGGGGGAACAGATACGCAGTATTTT.